A selection of T cell receptor beta chains follows, all from one sample in a study of cytomegalovirus exposure and HLA in healthy donors. The method was immunoSEQ multiplex PCR; TCRdb's version includes in-frame clones alone and lacks a portion of them. Of about 200,000 clones listed, 70% to 90% are singletons. Sequencing input: PBMCs. Receptors originate from a woman aged 45-65 years in good health and CMV-seronegative. The CDR3 runs from the conserved cysteine through the conserved F or W. D genes are given only for firm matches. Clone size appears in some rows only: once, few, many, or a class for an expanded clone.

D	size	V	J	length	CDR3	DNA
TRBD1	many	TRBV18	TRBJ2-1	15	CASSLRTGDFNEQFF	TGTGCCAGCTCCCTACGGACAGGGGATTTCAATGAGCAGTTCTTC
TRBD2	.	TRBV7-2	TRBJ2-5	14	CASSAGGSQETQYF	TGTGCCAGCAGCGCCGGGGGGAGTCAAGAGACCCAGTACTTC
TRBD1	.	TRBV5-4	TRBJ1-2	16	CASSLGGGQGAYGYTF	TGTGCCAGCAGCTTGGGAGGGGGGCAGGGGGCCTATGGCTACACCTTC
.	.	TRBV7-9	TRBJ1-2	14	CSSSLDSGGRSYTF	TGTTCCAGCAGCTTAGATTCGGGGGGCCGGAGCTACACCTTC
TRBD1	.	TRBV28	TRBJ2-3	15	CASSTRQGGTDTQYF	TGTGCCAGCAGTACGCGACAGGGGGGGACAGATACGCAGTATTTT
TRBD2	.	TRBV7-2	TRBJ2-7	11	CASSRGGEQYF	TGTGCCAGCAGCCGGGGGGGCGAGCAGTACTTC
TRBD1	.	TRBV5-6	TRBJ2-7	16	CASSFKPGTGLYEQYF	TGTGCCAGCAGCTTTAAGCCAGGGACAGGCCTCTACGAGCAGTACTTC
TRBD2	.	TRBV2	TRBJ2-3	16	CASTPRGLAGVDTQYF	TGTGCCAGCACCCCCCGGGGACTAGCGGGAGTAGATACGCAGTATTTT
TRBD1	.	TRBV6-6	TRBJ1-1	15	CASSYSGQLNTEAFF	TGTGCCAGCAGTTACTCGGGACAGCTGAACACTGAAGCTTTCTTT
.	.	TRBV5-1	TRBJ1-4	14	CASSLVGFNEKLFF	TGCGCCAGCAGCTTGGTCGGGTTTAATGAAAAACTGTTTTTT
.	once	TRBV30	TRBJ1-2	12	CAWRPGIRGYTF	TGTGCCTGGAGACCGGGGATACGAGGCTACACCTTC
.	.	TRBV2	TRBJ1-2	13	CASTLRGQNGYTF	TGTGCCAGCACTTTGAGAGGTCAGAATGGCTACACCTTC
.	few	TRBV7-9	TRBJ1-1	14	CASSLRGPDTEAFF	TGTGCCAGCAGCTTGCGGGGGCCTGATACTGAAGCTTTCTTT
TRBD1	.	TRBV29-1	TRBJ2-6	12	CSVPDRGTVLTF	TGCAGCGTTCCGGACAGGGGAACCGTCCTGACTTTC
.	.	TRBV5-6	TRBJ2-7	15	CASSLKGVSSYEQYF	TGTGCCAGCAGCTTGAAGGGGGTCTCAAGTTACGAGCAGTACTTC
.	.	TRBV5-6	TRBJ2-7	14	CASSFLQGPLFWNF	TGTGCCAGCAGCTTTTTACAGGGCCCCCTATTTTGGAACTTC
TRBD1	.	TRBV7-8	TRBJ1-1	16	CASSRRTGSGNTEAFF	TGTGCCAGCAGCCGACGGACAGGGAGTGGAAACACTGAAGCTTTCTTT
.	.	TRBV18	TRBJ1-2	13	CASSPRVEYGYTF	TGTGCCAGCTCACCCAGGGTGGAGTATGGCTACACCTTC
.	.	TRBV4-1	TRBJ1-2	16	CASSLYGVGWGGGYTF	TGCGCCAGCAGTTTGTATGGGGTCGGATGGGGGGGTGGCTACACCTTC
.	.	TRBV28	TRBJ1-5	13	CASSLGHNQPQHF	TGTGCCAGCAGTTTGGGCCATAATCAGCCCCAGCATTTT
TRBD1	.	TRBV19	TRBJ1-5	15	CASSIGGQSTQPQHF	TGTGCCAGTAGTATAGGGGGACAGTCGACTCAGCCCCAGCATTTT
.	.	TRBV4-1	TRBJ1-5	14	CASSQEEIGQPQHF	TGCGCCAGCAGCCAAGAGGAGATCGGACAGCCCCAGCATTTT
TRBD1	.	TRBV7-9	TRBJ1-4	14	CASSQGQGNEKLFF	TGTGCCAGCAGCCAAGGACAGGGGAATGAAAAACTGTTTTTT
TRBD1	.	TRBV11-2	TRBJ2-5	14	CASSLGQKQETQYF	TGTGCCAGCAGCTTGGGACAGAAACAAGAGACCCAGTACTTC
.	.	TRBV28	TRBJ2-7	14	CASSFRDNSYEQYF	TGTGCCAGCAGTTTCAGGGACAATTCCTACGAGCAGTACTTC
.	.	TRBV19	TRBJ2-3	15	CASSIRDSYTDTQYF	TGTGCCAGTAGTATTCGGGACTCTTACACAGATACGCAGTATTTT
TRBD1	.	TRBV27	TRBJ1-6	15	CASSAPGQGGSPLHF	TGTGCCAGCAGTGCGCCGGGACAGGGAGGATCACCCCTCCACTTT
TRBD1	.	TRBV28	TRBJ2-7	16	CASSLVVGQGDYEQYF	TGTGCCAGCAGTTTAGTAGTGGGACAGGGGGACTACGAGCAGTACTTC
TRBD1	.	TRBV5-1	TRBJ2-7	14	CASSPGQGLYEQYF	TGCGCCAGCAGCCCCGGACAGGGCCTATACGAGCAGTACTTC
.	few	TRBV15	TRBJ2-7	11	CATGQSYEQYF	TGTGCCACTGGACAGTCCTACGAGCAGTACTTC
.	.	TRBV5-8	TRBJ1-1	11	CASSFPAEAFF	TGTGCCAGCAGCTTCCCAGCTGAAGCTTTCTTT
.	.	TRBV19	TRBJ2-3	14	CASSSQAGQDTQYF	TGTGCCAGTAGTTCCCAGGCGGGGCAGGATACGCAGTATTTT
.	.	TRBV15	TRBJ1-2	18	CATSRAGGRDLTNYGYTF	TGTGCCACCAGCAGAGCGGGCGGACGGGACTTGACTAACTATGGCTACACCTTC
TRBD1	.	TRBV28	TRBJ2-1	15	CASTIGGTGVNEQFF	TGTGCCAGCACCATAGGGGGGACAGGGGTCAATGAGCAGTTCTTC
.	.	TRBV7-6	TRBJ1-4	15	CASSLESSSNEKLFF	TGTGCCAGCAGCTTAGAATCCTCCAGTAATGAAAAACTGTTTTTT
TRBD2	.	TRBV10-3	TRBJ2-7	15	CAIGVAGGSSYEQYF	TGTGCCATCGGGGTAGCGGGAGGCAGCTCCTACGAGCAGTACTTC
TRBD1	.	TRBV30	TRBJ2-2	15	CAWSGQPTNTGELFF	TGTGCCTGGTCGGGACAGCCAACGAACACCGGGGAGCTGTTTTTT
TRBD1	.	TRBV7-9	TRBJ1-2	14	CASRVDRLNYGYTF	TGTGCCAGCAGGGTGGACAGGTTAAACTATGGCTACACCTTC
TRBD2	.	TRBV27	TRBJ2-7	15	CASSLSGREMYEQYF	TGTGCCAGCAGTTTATCTGGGCGGGAGATGTACGAGCAGTACTTC
.	.	TRBV28	TRBJ1-5	13	CASGGRGNQPQHF	TGTGCCAGTGGGGGGAGGGGCAATCAGCCCCAGCATTTT
TRBD1	.	TRBV19	TRBJ1-5	19	CASSIRRGQGPYSNQPQHF	TGTGCCAGTAGTATCCGCCGTGGACAGGGGCCATATAGCAATCAGCCCCAGCATTTT
TRBD2	.	TRBV18	TRBJ2-4	14	CASSLAGGRNIQYF	TGTGCCAGCTCACTAGCGGGAGGACGAAACATTCAGTACTTC
.	.	TRBV28	TRBJ2-1	17	CASSLLLGGILINEQFF	TGTGCCAGCAGTTTACTCCTTGGCGGGATCTTAATCAATGAGCAGTTCTTC
TRBD1	.	TRBV2	TRBJ2-5	15	CASRNDRGLGETQYF	TGTGCCAGCAGAAATGACAGGGGGCTGGGAGAGACCCAGTACTTC
.	.	TRBV19	TRBJ2-5	16	CASSPRGRGVQETQYF	TGTGCCAGTAGTCCCCGCGGCAGGGGGGTACAAGAGACCCAGTACTTC
TRBD1	.	TRBV2	TRBJ1-5	15	CASRGTGWTEQPQHF	TGTGCCAGCAGGGGGACAGGGTGGACAGAGCAGCCCCAGCATTTT
.	once	TRBV5-3	TRBJ2-3	12	CARSGGTDTQYF	TGTGCCAGAAGCGGGGGGACAGATACGCAGTATTTT
.	.	TRBV6-5	TRBJ2-1	14	CASRRSRDMNEQFF	TGTGCCAGCAGGAGGTCCCGGGACATGAATGAGCAGTTCTTC
TRBD2	few	TRBV30	TRBJ2-1	16	CAWKPSGRSVYNEQFF	TGTGCCTGGAAACCTAGCGGGAGGTCTGTTTACAATGAGCAGTTCTTC
.	.	TRBV6-5	TRBJ2-6	14	CASRRSSGANVLTF	TGTGCCAGCCGCCGCAGCTCTGGGGCCAACGTCCTGACTTTC
TRBD1	.	TRBV30	TRBJ2-5	13	CAWAGGVMETQYF	TGTGCCTGGGCAGGGGGCGTGATGGAGACCCAGTACTTC
.	.	TRBV21-1	TRBJ1-4	19	CASRTRALPKERTNEKLFF	TGTGCCAGCAGAACGAGGGCCCTACCGAAGGAGAGGACGAATGAAAAACTGTTTTTT
.	.	TRBV5-1	TRBJ2-7	13	CASSLNFGHEQYF	TGCGCCAGCAGCTTGAATTTTGGGCACGAGCAGTACTTC
TRBD2	.	TRBV7-2	TRBJ2-5	14	CASSLSGSGETQYF	TGTGCCAGCAGCCTTAGCGGGAGTGGGGAGACCCAGTACTTC
TRBD2	.	TRBV2	TRBJ2-7	15	CASTRSGGGSYEQYF	TGTGCCAGCACCCGCTCGGGAGGGGGGTCGTACGAGCAGTACTTC
.	.	TRBV27	TRBJ1-3	15	CASSLGGSTGNTIYF	TGTGCCAGCAGTTTGGGGGGAAGTACCGGAAACACCATATATTTT
TRBD1	.	TRBV7-2	TRBJ1-3	17	CASSLVGGGGTGNTIYF	TGTGCCAGCAGCTTAGTTGGAGGGGGCGGTACTGGAAACACCATATATTTT